Each of the 12 T cell receptor beta chains below was sequenced from the same sample in a study of tissue T cells after allogeneic stem cell transplantation. Generated by immunoSEQ multiplex PCR, the TCRdb table keeps only in-frame clones and is missing some. Altogether about 21,000 clones are present, 69% being singletons, with the ten largest covering 0.41%. Sample: blood. These receptors were collected from a female BALB/c mouse in good health. MHC haplotype: H2-d.

With regard to this clone: These gene names are mouse names. The read ends 1 residue shy of where the CDR3 ends; the end is completed using the germline J gene. The chain joins TRBV13-2 to TRBJ2-2, with 7 bases fitting TRBD2. The CDR3 covers 15 residues. Germline CDR1 reads NNHNN; CDR2 reads SYGAGS (reference sequence). Trimming removed 2 bases from V and 4 bases from J; junction bases left unmatched: 5. The CDR3 region is CASGEDRGGTGQLYF. The covered CDR3 bases are TGTGCCAGCGGTGAAGACCGGGGGGGCACCGGGCAGCTCTAC.

A note on this clone: The gene symbols are mouse symbols. Read data end 1 residue before the CDR3 end; the end is taken from the germline J gene. V is TRBV13-3 and J is TRBJ1-5; 9 nucleotides line up with TRBD1. With V trimmed by 5 bases and J by 5 bases, 2 bases remained unmatched. The CDR3 length is 13 residues. Germline CDR1 NNHDY, CDR2 SYVADS. CDR3 sequence reads: CASRDRGHQAPLF. The CDR3 DNA, read in part, is TGTGCCAGCAGGGACAGGGGACACCAGGCTCCGCTT.

Turning to this clone: The gene names given are mouse names. The missing CDR3 end, 1 residue past where the read stops, is filled in from the germline J gene. The chain combines TRBV19 with TRBJ2-2, with 9 bases matching TRBD1. Germline V gene sequence: CDR1 FNHDT, CDR2 SITEND (reference sequence). The CDR3 length is 15 residues. J was trimmed by 5 bases and V by 4 bases; bases with no gene match: 6. The CDR3 is CASSSSTGGTGQLYF. The sequenced CDR3 bases are TGTGCCAGCAGTTCCTCGACAGGGGGGACCGGGCAGCTCTAC.

Note on this clone: Gene names refer to mouse genes. The read comes to an end 1 residue before the CDR3 does, leaving the germline J gene to fill in the end. The chain uses TRBV13-3 and TRBJ2-3; D possibly corresponds to TRBD1 (6 bases). This CDR3 comprises 15 residues. V lost 5 bases and J 0 bases, leaving 13 bases between the germline ends. Germline CDR1 reads NNHDY; CDR2 reads SYVADS. The DNA read from the CDR3 is TGTGCCAGCAGGCCCCGGGACAATAGTGCAGAAACGCTGTAT. Its protein product is CASRPRDNSAETLY. The entire CDR3 reads CASRPRDNSAETLYF.

A word on this clone: The genes and germline here are from mouse. The CDR3 goes on 1 residue after the read ends, and that part is filled in from the germline J gene. The chain employs TRBV13-2 and TRBJ2-7, with 8 bases aligning to TRBD2. The germline V gene encodes CDR1 NNHNN and CDR2 SYGAGS (reference sequence). CDR3 length: 14 residues. Unmatched junction bases numbered 3, after V lost 2 bases and J lost 2 bases. Partial CDR3 DNA: TGTGCCAGCGGTGAAAGGGGGGGCGCCTATGAACAGTAC. Its protein is CASGERGGAYEQY. The whole CDR3 protein reads CASGERGGAYEQYF.

This clone was detected a few times. Gene names and germline match the mouse. The read ends 1 residue before the CDR3 terminus; that terminus is restored from the germline J gene. The rearrangement links TRBV13-1 to TRBJ1-2, with 10 bases fitting TRBD1. The CDR3 spans 14 residues. Germline V gene sequence: CDR1 NSHNY, CDR2 SYGAGN. V shed 4 bases and J 3 bases; nucleotides not matched to a gene: 3. CDR3 bases read: TGTGCCAGCAGTCCGGGACAGGGGTACTCCGACTACACC. The encoded protein is CASSPGQGYSDYT. The CDR3 in its entirety is CASSPGQGYSDYTF.

Regarding this clone: Mouse gene names and germline throughout. The CDR3 goes on 1 residue after the read ends, and that part is filled in from the germline J gene. This rearrangement joins TRBV5 to TRBJ2-5; unclear D gene. The CDR3 is made up of 14 amino acids. V lost 0 bases and J 3 bases, leaving 7 bases between the germline ends. CDR1 and CDR2 (germline): LGHNA, YNLKQL (reference sequence). The sequenced CDR3 bases are TGTGCCAGCAGCCAAGATCCGGGGCAAGACACCCAGTAC. Residues: CASSQDPGQDTQY. The entire CDR3 protein reads CASSQDPGQDTQYF.

Worth noting for this clone: Genes here carry mouse names. With the read ending 1 residue before the CDR3 end, the germline J gene is used to fill in that end. The chain uses TRBV3 and TRBJ2-1; 7 bases match TRBD1. After removal of 6 bases from V and 3 bases from J, the junction contained 2 bases not matched to a gene. The CDR3 consists of 13 residues. From germline, CDR1 is SNHLY and CDR2 FYNGKV (reference sequence). CDR3 bases read: TGTGCCAGCAGTCGGGACAGCTATGCTGAGCAGTTC. It yields the protein CASSRDSYAEQF. The CDR3, in full, reads CASSRDSYAEQFF.

A remark on this clone: The germline and genes are mouse ones. The read is 1 residue too short to cover the CDR3 end, so that end is filled in from the germline J gene. This chain uses TRBV5 with TRBJ1-5; 7 nucleotides match TRBD1. CDR1 and CDR2 (germline): LGHNA, YNLKQL (reference sequence). The CDR3 totals 15 residues. V lost 4 bases and J lost 2; bases outside the gene matches: 5. The CDR3 region is CASSPQGSYNQAPLF. The CDR3 bases that were read are TGTGCCAGCAGCCCACAGGGGAGTTACAACCAGGCTCCGCTT.

This clone was seen a handful of times. Any gene name here is a mouse gene name. The read terminates 1 residue before the CDR3 end, so the remaining end is supplied by the germline J gene. The chain recombines TRBV13-2 with TRBJ1-3, with 8 positions matching TRBD1. The V gene's germline CDR1 is NNHNN and CDR2 SYGAGS (reference sequence). V lost 3 bases to trimming and J lost 4 bases; unmatched junction nucleotides: 6. There are 15 residues in the CDR3. CDR3: CASGGRQGWGNTLYF. The CDR3 bases that were read are TGTGCCAGCGGTGGGCGACAGGGGTGGGGAAATACGCTCTAT.

Concerning this clone itself: Gene names and germline match the mouse. The read ends 1 residue early relative to the CDR3; the germline J gene fills the gap. The chain employs TRBV24 and TRBJ2-1; D is perhaps TRBD1 (5 bases). The CDR3 contains 14 residues. The V end was cut by 2 bases, the J end by 0 bases, with 5 bases between. The germline gives CDR1 KGHTA, CDR2 FRNEEI. CDR3 DNA, as far as it was read: TGTGCCAGCAGTCTGCAGGGTAACTATGCTGAGCAGTTC. It yields the protein CASSLQGNYAEQF. Given in full, the CDR3 is CASSLQGNYAEQFF.

As to this clone: Gene names are the mouse ones. The sequence runs out 1 residue before the end of the CDR3; the remainder is reconstructed from the germline J gene. This chain uses TRBV5 with TRBJ1-1; 10 bases map to TRBD1. Germline trimming cut 3 bases from V and 4 bases from J; bases unmatched to any gene: 5. CDR3 length: 15 residues. Per the germline V gene, CDR1 is LGHNA and CDR2 is YNLKQL (reference sequence). Incomplete CDR3 DNA: TGTGCCAGCAGCCAGCGGGACAGGGGACCCACAGAAGTCTTC. This sequence encodes CASSQRDRGPTEVF. The complete CDR3 sequence is CASSQRDRGPTEVFF.